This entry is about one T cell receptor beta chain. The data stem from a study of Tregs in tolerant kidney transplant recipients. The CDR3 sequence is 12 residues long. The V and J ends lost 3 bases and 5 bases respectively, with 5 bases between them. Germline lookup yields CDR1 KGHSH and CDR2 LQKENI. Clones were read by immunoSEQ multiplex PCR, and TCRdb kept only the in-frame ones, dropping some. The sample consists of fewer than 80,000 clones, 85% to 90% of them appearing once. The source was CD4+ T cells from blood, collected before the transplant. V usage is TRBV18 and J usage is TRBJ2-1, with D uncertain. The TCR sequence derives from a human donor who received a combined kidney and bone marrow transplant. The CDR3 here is CASSPTDNEQFF. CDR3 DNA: TGTGCCAGCTCACCTACGGACAATGAGCAGTTCTTC.